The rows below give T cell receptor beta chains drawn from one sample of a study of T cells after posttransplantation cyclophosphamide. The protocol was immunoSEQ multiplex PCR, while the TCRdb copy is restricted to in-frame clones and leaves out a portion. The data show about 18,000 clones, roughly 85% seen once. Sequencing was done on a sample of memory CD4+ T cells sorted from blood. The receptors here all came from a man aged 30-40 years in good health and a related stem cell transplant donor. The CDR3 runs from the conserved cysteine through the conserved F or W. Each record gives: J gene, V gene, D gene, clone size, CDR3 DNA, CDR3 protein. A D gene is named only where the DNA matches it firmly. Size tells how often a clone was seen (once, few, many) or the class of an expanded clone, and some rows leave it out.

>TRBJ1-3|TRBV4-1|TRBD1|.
TGCGCCAGCAGCCAAGCACAGGGGCGTTCAGGAAACACCATATATTTT
CASSQAQGRSGNTIYF
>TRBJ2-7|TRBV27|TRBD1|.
TGTGCCAGCAGTCCCCTAGGGACAGGGGCCTACGAGCAGTACTTC
CASSPLGTGAYEQYF
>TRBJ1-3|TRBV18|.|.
TGTGCCAGCTCACAACAGGGTCCTGGAAACACCATATATTTT
CASSQQGPGNTIYF
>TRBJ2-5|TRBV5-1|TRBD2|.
TGCGCCAGCAGCGCTAGCGGGGGGGCAATGGAGACCCAGTACTTC
CASSASGGAMETQYF
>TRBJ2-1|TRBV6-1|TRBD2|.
TGTGCCAGCTTCCCGACTAGCGGGGGGGCTAATGAGCAGTTCTTC
CASFPTSGGANEQFF
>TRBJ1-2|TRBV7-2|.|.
TGTGCCAGCAGCTTAAGGGGACTCTATGGCTACACCTTC
CASSLRGLYGYTF
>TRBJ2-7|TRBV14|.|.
TGTGCCAGCAGCCTCGGTCGGGTGGACTACGAGCAGTACTTC
CASSLGRVDYEQYF
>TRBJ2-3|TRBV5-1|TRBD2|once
TGCGCCAGCAGCACGGGACTAGCGGAACCTAGCACAGATACGCAGTATTTT
CASSTGLAEPSTDTQYF
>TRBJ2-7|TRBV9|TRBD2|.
TGTGCCAGCAGCGTGGGACTAGCGAGTTACGAGCAGTACTTC
CASSVGLASYEQYF
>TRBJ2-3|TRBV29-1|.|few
TGCAGCGGATCAACAGGGCAAAGCACAGATACGCAGTATTTT
CSGSTGQSTDTQYF
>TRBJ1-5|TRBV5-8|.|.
TGTGCCAGCAGCTTGCCTCCCGGGTTCAATCAGCCCCAGCATTTT
CASSLPPGFNQPQHF
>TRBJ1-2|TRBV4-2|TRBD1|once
TGTGCCAGCAGCCAAGAGGCCAGGGGGCGCACCTATGGCTACACCTTC
CASSQEARGRTYGYTF
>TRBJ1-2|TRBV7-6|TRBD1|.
TGTGCCAGCAGCCCAGGACAGGACAACTATGGCTACACCTTC
CASSPGQDNYGYTF
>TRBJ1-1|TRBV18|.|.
TGTGCCAGCTCCCCAATACTCACTGAAGCTTTCTTT
CASSPILTEAFF
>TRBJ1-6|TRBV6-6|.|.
TGTGCCAGCAGTTACGGAACAGGGTCTTCACCCCTCCACTTT
CASSYGTGSSPLHF
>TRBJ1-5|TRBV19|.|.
TGTGCCAGTAGTATATGGGAGGGTCAGAGCAATCAGCCCCAGCATTTT
CASSIWEGQSNQPQHF
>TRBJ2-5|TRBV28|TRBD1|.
TGTGCCAGCAGTGGACAGGGGCGAGAGACCCAGTACTTC
CASSGQGRETQYF
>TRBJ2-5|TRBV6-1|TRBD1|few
TGTGCCAGCAGTGAGGGGGGACAGGGGCCTCGGAGTGAGACCCAGTACTTC
CASSEGGQGPRSETQYF
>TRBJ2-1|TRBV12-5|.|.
TGTGCTAGTGGTCCCATTGGACAGAATGAGCAGTTCTTC
CASGPIGQNEQFF
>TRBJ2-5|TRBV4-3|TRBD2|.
TGCGCCAGCAGCCAGACTAGCGGGGGGGCGGAGACCCAGTACTTC
CASSQTSGGAETQYF
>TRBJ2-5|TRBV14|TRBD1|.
TGTGCCAGCAGCCAAGATCGAGGGGGCATCGGACAAGAGACCCAGTACTTC
CASSQDRGGIGQETQYF
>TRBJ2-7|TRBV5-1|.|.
TGCGCCAGCAGCTTAGGGGGTCGGACGCAGCGGGGGACAGGGCTTGCCCCGAGAGCCTACGAGCAGTACTTC
CASSLGGRTQRGTGLAPRAYEQYF
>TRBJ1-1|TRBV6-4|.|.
TGTGCCAGCAGCCTACAGGGAGGGGCCACTGAAGCTTTCTTT
CASSLQGGATEAFF
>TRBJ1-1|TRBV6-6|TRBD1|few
TGTGCCTCCGACAGGGGGCAAAGAAGCACTGAAGCTTTCTTT
CASDRGQRSTEAFF
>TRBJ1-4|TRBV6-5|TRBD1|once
TGTGCCAGCAGTTCCCCAGGGGGCCCTTATGAAAAACTGTTTTTT
CASSSPGGPYEKLFF
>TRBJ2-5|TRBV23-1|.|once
TGCGCCAGCAGTCCCACAGGGAATTCACAAGAGACCCAGTACTTC
CASSPTGNSQETQYF
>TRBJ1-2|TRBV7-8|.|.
TGTGCCAGCAGCTTAGCGCGGCTGGGGGCCCGGTTCTATGGCTACACCTTC
CASSLARLGARFYGYTF
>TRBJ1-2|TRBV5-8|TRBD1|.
TGTGCCAGCAGCTTGATAATAAAGCGGACAGGGAGGGCAACTAACTATGGCTACACCTTC
CASSLIIKRTGRATNYGYTF
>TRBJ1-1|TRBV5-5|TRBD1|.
TGTGCCAGCAGCTTGGGGGACAGGGTAGTCCCTGAAGCTTTCTTT
CASSLGDRVVPEAFF
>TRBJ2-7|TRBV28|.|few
TGTGCCAGCAGAGCCTCGACAGTTCCCTACGAGCAGTACTTC
CASRASTVPYEQYF
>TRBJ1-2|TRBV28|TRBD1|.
TGTGCCAGCGGGACAGACTATGGCTACACCTTC
CASGTDYGYTF
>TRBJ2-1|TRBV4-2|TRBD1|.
TGTGCCAGCAGCCAAGTCTCGACAGGGGGGCCCTCCAATGAGCAGTTCTTC
CASSQVSTGGPSNEQFF
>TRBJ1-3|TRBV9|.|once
TGTGCCAGCAGCGTACGGGCCAGGGGCTCTGGAAACACCATATATTTT
CASSVRARGSGNTIYF
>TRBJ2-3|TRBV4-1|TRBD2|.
TGCGCCAGCAGCCAGGCTCCCCAGCGGGGGGATACGAAGGATACGCAGTATTTT
CASSQAPQRGDTKDTQYF
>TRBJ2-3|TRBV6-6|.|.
TGTGCCAGCAGGTCGGGCACAGATACGCAGTATTTT
CASRSGTDTQYF
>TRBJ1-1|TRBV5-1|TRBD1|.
TGCGCCAGCAGCCCACCGGGACAGGGGGTTTTTGAAGCTTTCTTT
CASSPPGQGVFEAFF
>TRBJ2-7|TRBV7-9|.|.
TGTGCCAGCAGCTTAGCTCCGGGACACGGGGACGAGCAGTACTTC
CASSLAPGHGDEQYF
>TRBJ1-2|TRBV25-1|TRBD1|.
TGTGCCAGCAGTGGAGGGGGCGGGTATGGCTACACCTTC
CASSGGGGYGYTF
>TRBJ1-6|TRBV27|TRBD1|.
TGTGCCAGCACTCGGACAGGGGCCAATTCACCCCTCCACTTT
CASTRTGANSPLHF
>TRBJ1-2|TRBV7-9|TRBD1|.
TGTGCCAGCACCCCTCCAAGGGACAGGGGTTCCTATGGCTACACCTTC
CASTPPRDRGSYGYTF
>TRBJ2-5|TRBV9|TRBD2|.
TGTGCCAGCAGCCCGACGACTAGCGGGGGCCAAGAGACCCAGTACTTC
CASSPTTSGGQETQYF
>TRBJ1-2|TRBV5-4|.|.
TGTGCCAGCAGCTTCTACCTTACAGGATTTCCCGGCTACACCTTC
CASSFYLTGFPGYTF
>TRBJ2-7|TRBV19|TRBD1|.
TGTGCCAGTAGTTTTACCGGGACAGGGGACTACGAGCAGTACTTC
CASSFTGTGDYEQYF
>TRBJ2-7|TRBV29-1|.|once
TGCAGCGTTGTGGATGCGAGGGCCCAGCAGTACTTC
CSVVDARAQQYF
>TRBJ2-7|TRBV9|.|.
TGTGCCAGCAGCAACGGACAGACGGCATACGAGCAGTACTTC
CASSNGQTAYEQYF
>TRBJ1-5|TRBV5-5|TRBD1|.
TGTGCCAGCAGCTTGTTGATCTCCGACAGGGTTGTGGCTCAGCCCCAGCATTTT
CASSLLISDRVVAQPQHF
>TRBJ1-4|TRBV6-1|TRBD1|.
TGTGCCACCCAAAGGGGGCTAGGAAGTGAAAAACTGTTTTTT
CATQRGLGSEKLFF
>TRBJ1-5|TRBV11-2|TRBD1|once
TGTGCCAGCAGCTTAGAACAGGGGGCTCGAAAGCATTTT
CASSLEQGARKHF
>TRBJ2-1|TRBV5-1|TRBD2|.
TGCGCCAGCAGCTGGGAGGGCGGTTTTGGGCGTCAGTTCTTC
CASSWEGGFGRQFF
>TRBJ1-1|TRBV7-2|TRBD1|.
TGTGCCAGCAGCTTGCACAGGGGAAGCACTGAAGCTTTCTTT
CASSLHRGSTEAFF
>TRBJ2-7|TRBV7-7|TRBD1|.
TGTGCCAGCAGCCTCGGACAGGACTACGAGCAGTACTTC
CASSLGQDYEQYF